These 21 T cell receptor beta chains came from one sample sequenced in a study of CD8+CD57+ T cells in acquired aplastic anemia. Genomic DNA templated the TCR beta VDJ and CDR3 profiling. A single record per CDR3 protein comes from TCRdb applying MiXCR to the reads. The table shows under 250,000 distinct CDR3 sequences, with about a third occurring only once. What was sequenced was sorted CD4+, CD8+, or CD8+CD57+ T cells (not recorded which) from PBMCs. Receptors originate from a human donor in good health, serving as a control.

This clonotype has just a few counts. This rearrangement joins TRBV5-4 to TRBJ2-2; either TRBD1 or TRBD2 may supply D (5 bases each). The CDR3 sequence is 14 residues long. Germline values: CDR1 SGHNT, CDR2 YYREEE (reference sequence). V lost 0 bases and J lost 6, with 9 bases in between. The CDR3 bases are TGTGCCAGCAGCTTGGCCAGAGGGGCCGGGGAGCTGTTTTTT. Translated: CASSLARGAGELFF.

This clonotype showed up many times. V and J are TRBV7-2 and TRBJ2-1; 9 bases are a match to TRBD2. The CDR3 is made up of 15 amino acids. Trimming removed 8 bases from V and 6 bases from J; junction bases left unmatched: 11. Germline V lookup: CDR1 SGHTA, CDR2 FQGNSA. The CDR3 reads CASSRAGAGGNEQFF. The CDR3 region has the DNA TGTGCCAGCTCCCGGGCGGGAGCGGGGGGCAATGAGCAGTTCTTC.

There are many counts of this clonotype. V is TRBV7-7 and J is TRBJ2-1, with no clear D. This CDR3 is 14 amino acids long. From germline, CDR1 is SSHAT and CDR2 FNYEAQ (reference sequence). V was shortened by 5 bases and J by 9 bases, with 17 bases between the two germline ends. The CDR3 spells CASSASGTNSEQFF. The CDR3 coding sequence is TGTGCCAGCAGCGCCTCCGGTACAAATAGTGAGCAGTTCTTC.

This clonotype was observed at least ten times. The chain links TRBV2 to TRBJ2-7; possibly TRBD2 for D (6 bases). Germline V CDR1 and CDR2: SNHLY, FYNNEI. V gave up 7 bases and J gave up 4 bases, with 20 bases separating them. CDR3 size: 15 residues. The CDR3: CASIPFGGSGYEQYF. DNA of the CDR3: TGTGCCAGCATCCCCTTCGGGGGAAGTGGGTACGAGCAGTACTTC.

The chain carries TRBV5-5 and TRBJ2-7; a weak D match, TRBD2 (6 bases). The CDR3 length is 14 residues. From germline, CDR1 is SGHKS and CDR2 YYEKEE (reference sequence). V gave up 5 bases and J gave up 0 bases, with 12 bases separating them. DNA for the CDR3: TGTGCCAGCAGTTCCGGGGGTAGCTCCTACGAGCAGTACTTC. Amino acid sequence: CASSSGGSSYEQYF.

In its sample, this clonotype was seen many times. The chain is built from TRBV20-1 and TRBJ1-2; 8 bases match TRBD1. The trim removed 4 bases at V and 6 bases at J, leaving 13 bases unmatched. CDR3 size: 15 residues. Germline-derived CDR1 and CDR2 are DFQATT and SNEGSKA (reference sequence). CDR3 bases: TGCAGTGCTACAGACAGGGGAGGTTCCTCACATGGCTACACCTTC. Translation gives CSATDRGGSSHGYTF.

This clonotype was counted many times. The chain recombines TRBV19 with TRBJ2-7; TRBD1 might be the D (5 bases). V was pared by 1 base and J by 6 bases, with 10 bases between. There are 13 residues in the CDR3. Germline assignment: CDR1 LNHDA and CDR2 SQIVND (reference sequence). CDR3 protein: CASSIAGFGEQYF. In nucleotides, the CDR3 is TGTGCCAGTAGTATAGCAGGGTTTGGCGAGCAGTACTTC. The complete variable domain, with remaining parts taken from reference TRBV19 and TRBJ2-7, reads DGGITQSPKYLFRKEGQNVTLSCEQNLNHDAMYWYRQDPGQGLRLIYYSQIVNDFQKGDIAEGYSVSREKKESFPLTVTSAQKNPTAFYLCASSIAGFGEQYFGPGTRLTVT.

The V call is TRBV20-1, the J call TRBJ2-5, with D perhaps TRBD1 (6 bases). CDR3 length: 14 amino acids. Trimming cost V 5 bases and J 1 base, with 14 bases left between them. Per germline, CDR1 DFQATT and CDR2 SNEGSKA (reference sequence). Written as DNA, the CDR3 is TGCAGTGCTCAACATACAGGGCCCCAAGAGACCCAGTACTTC. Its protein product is CSAQHTGPQETQYF.

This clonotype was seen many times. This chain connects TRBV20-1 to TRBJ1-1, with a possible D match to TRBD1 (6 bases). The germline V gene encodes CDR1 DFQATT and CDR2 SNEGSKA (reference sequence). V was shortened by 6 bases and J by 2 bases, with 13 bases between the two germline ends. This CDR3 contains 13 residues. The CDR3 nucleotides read TGCAGTGCGTCAGGGGTCGAAAACACTGAAGCTTTCTTT. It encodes CSASGVENTEAFF.

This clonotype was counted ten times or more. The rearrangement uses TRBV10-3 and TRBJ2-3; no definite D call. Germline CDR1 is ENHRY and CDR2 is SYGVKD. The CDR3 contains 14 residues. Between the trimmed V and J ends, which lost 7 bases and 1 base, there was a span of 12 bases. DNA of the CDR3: TGTGCCATCAAATCGTTCACAGGCACAGATACGCAGTATTTT. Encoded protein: CAIKSFTGTDTQYF.

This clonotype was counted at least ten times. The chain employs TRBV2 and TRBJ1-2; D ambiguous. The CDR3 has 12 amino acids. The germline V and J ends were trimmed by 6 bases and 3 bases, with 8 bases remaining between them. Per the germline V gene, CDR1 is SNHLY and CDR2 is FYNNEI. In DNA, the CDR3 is TGTGCCAGCAGAACATATGACTATGGCTACACCTTC. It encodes CASRTYDYGYTF.

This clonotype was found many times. CDR3 residues: CSARDGGPFTDTQYF. For the CDR3, the DNA is TGCAGTGCTAGAGATGGCGGGCCGTTCACAGATACGCAGTATTTT. V is TRBV20-1 and J is TRBJ2-3; a weak D match, TRBD2 (5 bases). CDR1 and CDR2 from the germline V gene are DFQATT and SNEGSKA (reference sequence). This CDR3 region has 15 residues. V lost 0 bases and J lost 2, with 12 bases in between.

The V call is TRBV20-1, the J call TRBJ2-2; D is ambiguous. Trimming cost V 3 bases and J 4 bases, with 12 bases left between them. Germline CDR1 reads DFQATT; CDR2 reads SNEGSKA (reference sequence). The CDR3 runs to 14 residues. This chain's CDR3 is CSASPGRSTGELFF. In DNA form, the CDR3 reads TGCAGTGCTAGCCCGGGTCGAAGCACCGGGGAGCTGTTTTTT.

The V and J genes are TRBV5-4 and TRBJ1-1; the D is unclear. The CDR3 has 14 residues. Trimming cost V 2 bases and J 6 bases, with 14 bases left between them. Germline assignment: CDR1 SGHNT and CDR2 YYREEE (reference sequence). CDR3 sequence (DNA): TGTGCCAGCAGCTTAGTAGAACAGACGGCTGAAGCTTTCTTT. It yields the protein CASSLVEQTAEAFF.

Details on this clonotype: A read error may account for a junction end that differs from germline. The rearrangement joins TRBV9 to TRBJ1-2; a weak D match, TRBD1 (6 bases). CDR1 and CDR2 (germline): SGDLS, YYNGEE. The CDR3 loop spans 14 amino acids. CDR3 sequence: CASSAGLDSYSYTF. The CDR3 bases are TGTGCCAGCAGCGCAGGGCTGGACAGCTATAGCTACACCTTC.

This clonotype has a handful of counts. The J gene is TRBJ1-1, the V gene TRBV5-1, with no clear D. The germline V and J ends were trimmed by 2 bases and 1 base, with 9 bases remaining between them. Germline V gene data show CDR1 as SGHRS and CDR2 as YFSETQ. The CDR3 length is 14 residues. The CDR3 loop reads CASSFRAGNTEAFF. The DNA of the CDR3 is TGCGCCAGCAGCTTTCGGGCTGGGAACACTGAAGCTTTCTTT.

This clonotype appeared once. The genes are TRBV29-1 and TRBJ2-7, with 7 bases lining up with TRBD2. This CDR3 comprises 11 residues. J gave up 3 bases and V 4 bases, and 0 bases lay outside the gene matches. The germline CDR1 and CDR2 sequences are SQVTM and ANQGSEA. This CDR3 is CSVVAGYEQYF. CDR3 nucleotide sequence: TGCAGCGTTGTAGCGGGCTACGAGCAGTACTTC.

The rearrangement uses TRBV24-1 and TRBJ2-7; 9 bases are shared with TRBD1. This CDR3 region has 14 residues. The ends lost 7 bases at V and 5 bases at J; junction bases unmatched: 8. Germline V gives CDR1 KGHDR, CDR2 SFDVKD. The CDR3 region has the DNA TGTGCCACCAGCTCCCGGACAGGGGCCCACGAGCAGTACTTC. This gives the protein CATSSRTGAHEQYF.

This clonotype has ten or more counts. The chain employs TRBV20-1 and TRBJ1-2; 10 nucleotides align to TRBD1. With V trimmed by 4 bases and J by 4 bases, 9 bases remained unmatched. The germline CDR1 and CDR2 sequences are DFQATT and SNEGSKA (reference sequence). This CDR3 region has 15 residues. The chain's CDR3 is CSAKGTGVPLYGYTF. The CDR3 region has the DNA TGCAGTGCTAAAGGGACAGGGGTTCCCCTCTATGGCTACACCTTC.

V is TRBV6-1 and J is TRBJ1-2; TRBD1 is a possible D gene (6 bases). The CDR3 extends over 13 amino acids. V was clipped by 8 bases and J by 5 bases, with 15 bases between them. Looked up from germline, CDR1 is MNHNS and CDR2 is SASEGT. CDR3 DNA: TGTGCCAGCGCGGAGAGGGGGGGTTATGGCTACACCTTC. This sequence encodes CASAERGGYGYTF.

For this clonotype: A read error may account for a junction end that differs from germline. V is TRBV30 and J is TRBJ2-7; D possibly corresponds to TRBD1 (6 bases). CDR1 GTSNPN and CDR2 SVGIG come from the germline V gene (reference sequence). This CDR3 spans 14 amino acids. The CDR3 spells CAWGSRDNRYEQYF. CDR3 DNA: TGCGCCTGGGGTTCCCGGGACAATCGCTACGAGCAGTACTTC.